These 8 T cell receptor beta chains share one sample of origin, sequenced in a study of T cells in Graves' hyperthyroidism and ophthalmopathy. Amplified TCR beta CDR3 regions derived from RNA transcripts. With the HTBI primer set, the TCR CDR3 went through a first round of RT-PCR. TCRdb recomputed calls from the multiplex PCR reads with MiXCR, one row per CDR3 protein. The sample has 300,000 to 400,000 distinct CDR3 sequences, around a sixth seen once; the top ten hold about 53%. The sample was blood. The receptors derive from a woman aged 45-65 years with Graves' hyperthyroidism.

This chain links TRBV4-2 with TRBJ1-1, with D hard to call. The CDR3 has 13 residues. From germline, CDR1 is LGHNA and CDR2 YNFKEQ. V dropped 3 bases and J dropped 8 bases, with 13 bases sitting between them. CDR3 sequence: CASSQPPGPEAFF. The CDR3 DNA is TGTGCCAGCAGCCAGCCTCCCGGGCCAGAAGCTTTCTTT.

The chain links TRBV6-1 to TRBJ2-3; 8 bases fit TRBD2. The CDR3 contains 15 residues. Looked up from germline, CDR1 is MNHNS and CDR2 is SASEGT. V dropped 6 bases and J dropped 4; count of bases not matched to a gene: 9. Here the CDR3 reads CASSRGGLGADTQYF. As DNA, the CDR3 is TGTGCCAGCAGCCGCGGGGGGCTGGGCGCAGATACGCAGTATTTT.

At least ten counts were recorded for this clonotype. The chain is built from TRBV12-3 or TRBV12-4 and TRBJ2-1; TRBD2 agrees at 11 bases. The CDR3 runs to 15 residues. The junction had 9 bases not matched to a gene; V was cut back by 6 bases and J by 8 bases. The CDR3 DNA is TGTGCCAGCAGGCACGCTAGCGGGAGGCGGGATGAGCAGTTCTTC. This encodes CASRHASGRRDEQFF.

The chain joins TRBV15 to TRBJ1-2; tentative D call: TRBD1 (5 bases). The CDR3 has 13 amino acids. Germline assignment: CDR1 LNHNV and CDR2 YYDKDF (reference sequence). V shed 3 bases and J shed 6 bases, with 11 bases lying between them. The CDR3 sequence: CATSRGRMDGYTF. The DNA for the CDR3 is TGTGCCACCAGCAGGGGACGGATGGATGGCTACACCTTC.

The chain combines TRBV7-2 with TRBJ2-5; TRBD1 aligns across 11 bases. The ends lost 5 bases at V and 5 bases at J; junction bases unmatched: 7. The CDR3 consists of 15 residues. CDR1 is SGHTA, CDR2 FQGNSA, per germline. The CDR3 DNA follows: TGTGCCAGCAGCGGAGGACAGGGGGCGAGGGAGACCCAGTACTTC. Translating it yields CASSGGQGARETQYF.

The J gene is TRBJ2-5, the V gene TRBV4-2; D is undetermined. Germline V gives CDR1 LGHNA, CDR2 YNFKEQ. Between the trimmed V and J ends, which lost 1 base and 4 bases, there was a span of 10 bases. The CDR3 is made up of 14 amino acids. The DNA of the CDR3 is TGTGCCAGCAGCCAAGTCTCCGCTCCAGAGACCCAGTACTTC. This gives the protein CASSQVSAPETQYF.

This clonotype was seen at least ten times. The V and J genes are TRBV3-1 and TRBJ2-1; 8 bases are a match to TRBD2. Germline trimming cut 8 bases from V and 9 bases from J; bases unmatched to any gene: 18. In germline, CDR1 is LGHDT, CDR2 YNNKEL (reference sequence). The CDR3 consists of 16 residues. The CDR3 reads CASASGSWVLEGEQFF. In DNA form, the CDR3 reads TGTGCCAGCGCCAGCGGGAGTTGGGTTTTAGAGGGTGAGCAGTTCTTC.

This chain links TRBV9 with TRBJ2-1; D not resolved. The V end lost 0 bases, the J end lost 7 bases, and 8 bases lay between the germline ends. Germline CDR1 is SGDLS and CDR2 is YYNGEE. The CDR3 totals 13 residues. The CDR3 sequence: CASSVGWVNEQFF. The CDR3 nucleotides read TGTGCCAGCAGCGTAGGTTGGGTAAATGAGCAGTTCTTC.